This TCR beta chain was retrieved from a study of radiotherapy plus CTLA-4 blockade in lung cancer. Overall study results and limits: Best predicting response, reportedly, were early blood T cell clone dynamics, with interferon-beta.

Method: immunoSEQ multiplex PCR; TCRdb's copy keeps in-frame clones and lacks some. The table lists roughly 90,000 clones, less than 80% of them singletons. Trimming at V came to 6 bases and at J to 4 bases, leaving 3 bases not matched to a gene. The CDR3 totals 13 residues. Germline V gene data show CDR1 as MDHEN and CDR2 as SYDVKM. Notes on this clone: Its antigen is unidentified.

The material was peripheral blood, obtained from a patient treated with radiotherapy plus ipilimumab. This chain links TRBV28 with TRBJ2-5, with 9 bases lining up with TRBD1. This clonotype originated in a human donor with non-small cell lung cancer that progressed on radiotherapy plus ipilimumab. CDR3 loop: CASSATGGETQYF. CDR3 nucleotides: TGTGCCAGCAGCGCGACAGGGGGAGAGACCCAGTACTTC.